This T cell receptor beta chain appears in the sequencing data of a study of shared clonotypes between healthy human individuals. Study observations and caveats: Around 5% was the fraction of naive CD4 clonotypes found shared across several donors. Rarefaction gave evidence that sorted-subset sequencing remained incomplete despite large depth.

The CDR3 has 12 residues. Between the trimmed V and J ends, which lost 4 bases and 6 bases, there was a span of 13 bases. Germline CDR1 and CDR2: SQVTM and ANQGSEA. Clones were read by immunoSEQ multiplex PCR, and TCRdb kept only the in-frame ones, dropping some. Of around 1,100,000 clones listed, roughly 77% are singletons. Remarks on this clone: As yet, its antigen is unknown.

The source material was memory CD4+ T cells from PBMCs. This sample's subset: CD45RA-negative fraction. The clonotype comes from a man younger than 35 in good health. Some clones in this sample may be carry-over from other donors' samples. V and J are TRBV29-1 and TRBJ2-7; D is possibly TRBD2 (5 bases). The CDR3 region has the DNA TGCAGCGTTGGGCGGGCATCGGGCGAGCAGTACTTC. Residues: CSVGRASGEQYF.